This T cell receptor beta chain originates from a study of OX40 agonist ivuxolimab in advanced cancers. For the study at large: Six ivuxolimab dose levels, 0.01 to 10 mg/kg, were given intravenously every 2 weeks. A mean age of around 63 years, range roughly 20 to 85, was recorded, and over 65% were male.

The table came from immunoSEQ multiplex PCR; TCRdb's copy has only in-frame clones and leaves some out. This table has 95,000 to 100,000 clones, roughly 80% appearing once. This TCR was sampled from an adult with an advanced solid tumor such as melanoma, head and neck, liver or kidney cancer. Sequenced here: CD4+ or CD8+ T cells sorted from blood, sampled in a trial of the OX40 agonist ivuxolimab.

In DNA, the CDR3 is TGTGCCAGCAGTACCCCATGGGATGGCTACACCTTC. It codes for CASSTPWDGYTF. This chain connects TRBV6-5 to TRBJ1-2; D is unresolved. There are 12 residues in the CDR3. V was cut by 5 bases and J by 6 bases, with 10 bases left in between. Looked up from germline, CDR1 is MNHEY and CDR2 is SVGAGI.